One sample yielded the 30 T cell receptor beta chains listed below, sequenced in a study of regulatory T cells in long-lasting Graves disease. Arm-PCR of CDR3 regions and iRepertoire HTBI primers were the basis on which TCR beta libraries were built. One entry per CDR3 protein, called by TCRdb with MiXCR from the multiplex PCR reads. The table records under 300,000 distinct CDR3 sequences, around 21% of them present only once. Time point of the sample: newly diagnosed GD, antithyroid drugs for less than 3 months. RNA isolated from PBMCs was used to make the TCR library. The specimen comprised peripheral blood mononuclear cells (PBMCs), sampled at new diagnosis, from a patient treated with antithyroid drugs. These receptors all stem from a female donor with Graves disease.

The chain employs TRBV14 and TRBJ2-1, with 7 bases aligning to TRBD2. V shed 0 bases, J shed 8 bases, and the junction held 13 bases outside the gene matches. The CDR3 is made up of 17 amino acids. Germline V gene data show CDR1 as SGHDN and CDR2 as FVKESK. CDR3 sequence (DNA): TGTGCCAGCAGCCAAGATTTGGGCGGGAGAGGGTTCGATGAGCAGTTCTTC. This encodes CASSQDLGGRGFDEQFF.

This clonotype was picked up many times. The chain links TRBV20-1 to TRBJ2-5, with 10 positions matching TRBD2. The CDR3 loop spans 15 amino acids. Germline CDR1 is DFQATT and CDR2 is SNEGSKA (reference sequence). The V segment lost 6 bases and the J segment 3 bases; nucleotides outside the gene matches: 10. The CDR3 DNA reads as TGCAGTGCAGGGGGGCTAGCGGGAGTTGAAGAGACCCAGTACTTC. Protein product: CSAGGLAGVEETQYF.

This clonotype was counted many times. This CDR3 reads CASSTRRNEQFF. The CDR3 DNA sequence: TGTGCCAGCAGTACCAGGAGGAATGAGCAGTTCTTC. V gene TRBV6-2 or TRBV6-3 combines with J gene TRBJ2-1, with D perhaps matching TRBD2 (5 bases). V shed 5 bases and J shed 7 bases, with 9 bases lying between them. The CDR3 sequence is 12 residues long. Germline CDR1 MNHEY, CDR2 SVGEGT.

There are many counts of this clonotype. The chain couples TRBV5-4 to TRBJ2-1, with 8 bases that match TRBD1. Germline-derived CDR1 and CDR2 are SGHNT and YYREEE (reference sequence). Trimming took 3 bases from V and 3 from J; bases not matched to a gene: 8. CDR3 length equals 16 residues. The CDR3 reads CASSYEAGGFYNEQFF. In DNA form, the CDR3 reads TGTGCCAGCAGCTACGAAGCAGGGGGCTTCTACAATGAGCAGTTCTTC.

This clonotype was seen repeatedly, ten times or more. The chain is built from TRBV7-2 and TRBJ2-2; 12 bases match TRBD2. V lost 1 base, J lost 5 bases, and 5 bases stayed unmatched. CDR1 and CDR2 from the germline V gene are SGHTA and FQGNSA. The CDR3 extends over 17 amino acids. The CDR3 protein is CASSLVSSGRGTGELFF. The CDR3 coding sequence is TGTGCCAGCAGCTTAGTTTCTAGCGGGAGGGGTACCGGGGAGCTGTTTTTT.

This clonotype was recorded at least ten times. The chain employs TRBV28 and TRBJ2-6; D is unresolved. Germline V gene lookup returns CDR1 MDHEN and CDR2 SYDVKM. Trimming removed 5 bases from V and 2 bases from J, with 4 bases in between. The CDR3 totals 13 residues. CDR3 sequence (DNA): TGTGCCAGCAGTCCCGCTGGGGCCAACGTCCTGACTTTC. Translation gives CASSPAGANVLTF.

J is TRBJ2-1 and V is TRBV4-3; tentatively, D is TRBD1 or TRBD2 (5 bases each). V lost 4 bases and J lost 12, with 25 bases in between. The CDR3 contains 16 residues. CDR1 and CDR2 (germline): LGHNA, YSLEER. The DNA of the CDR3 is TGCGCCAGCAGCCTTGACGTCGTTCGGGGACCAACATTGCAGTTCTTC. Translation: CASSLDVVRGPTLQFF.

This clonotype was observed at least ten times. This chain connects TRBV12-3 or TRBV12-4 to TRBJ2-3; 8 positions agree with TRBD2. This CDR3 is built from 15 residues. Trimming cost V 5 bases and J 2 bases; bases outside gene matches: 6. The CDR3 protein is CASSPRGGNTDTQYF. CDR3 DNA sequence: TGTGCCAGCAGTCCCCGGGGGGGGAACACAGATACGCAGTATTTT.

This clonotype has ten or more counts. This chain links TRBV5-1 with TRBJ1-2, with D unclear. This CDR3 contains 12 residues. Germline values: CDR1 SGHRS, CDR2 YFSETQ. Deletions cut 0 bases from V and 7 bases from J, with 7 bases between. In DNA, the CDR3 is TGCGCCAGCAGCTTGGATCTGGGTGGCTACACCTTC. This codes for CASSLDLGGYTF. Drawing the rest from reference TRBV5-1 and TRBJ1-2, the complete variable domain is KAGVTQTPRYLIKTRGQQVTLSCSPISGHRSVSWYQQTPGQGLQFLFEYFSETQRNKGNFPGRFSGRQFSNSRSEMNVSTLELGDSALYLCASSLDLGGYTFGSGTRLTVV.

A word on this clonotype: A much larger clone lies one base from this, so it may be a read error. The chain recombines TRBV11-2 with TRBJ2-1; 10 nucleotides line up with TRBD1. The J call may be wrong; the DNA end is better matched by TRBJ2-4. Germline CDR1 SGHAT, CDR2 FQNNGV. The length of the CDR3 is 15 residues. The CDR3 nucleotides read TGTGCCAGCAGCTTTCCGGGGACAGGGGAGAACATTCAGTACTTC. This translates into CASSFPGTGENIQYF.

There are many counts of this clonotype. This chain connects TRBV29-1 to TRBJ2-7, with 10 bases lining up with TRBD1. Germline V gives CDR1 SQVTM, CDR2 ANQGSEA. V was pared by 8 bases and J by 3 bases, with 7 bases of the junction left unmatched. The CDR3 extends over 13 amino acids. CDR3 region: CSPPTGGLYEQYF. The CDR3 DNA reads TGCAGCCCTCCGACAGGGGGCCTCTACGAGCAGTACTTC.

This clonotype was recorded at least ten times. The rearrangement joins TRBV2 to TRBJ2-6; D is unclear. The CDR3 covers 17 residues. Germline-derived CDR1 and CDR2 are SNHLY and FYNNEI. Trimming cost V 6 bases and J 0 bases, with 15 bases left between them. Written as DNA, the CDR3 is TGTGCCAGCAGCGCCCTACCCTCTCTCTCTGGGGCCAACGTCCTGACTTTC. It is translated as CASSALPSLSGANVLTF. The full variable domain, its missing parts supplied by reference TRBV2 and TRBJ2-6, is EPEVTQTPSHQVTQMGQEVILRCVPISNHLYFYWYRQILGQKVEFLVSFYNNEISEKSEIFDDQFSVERPDGSNFTLKIRSTKLEDSAMYFCASSALPSLSGANVLTFGAGSRLTVL.

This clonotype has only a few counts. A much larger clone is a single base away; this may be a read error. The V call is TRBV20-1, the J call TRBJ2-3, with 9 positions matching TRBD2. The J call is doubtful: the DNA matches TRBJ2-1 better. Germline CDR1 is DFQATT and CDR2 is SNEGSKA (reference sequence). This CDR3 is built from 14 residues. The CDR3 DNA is TGCAGTGCTAGCATTAGCGGGGGCCACAATGAGCAGTTCTTC. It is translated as CSASISGGHNEQFF.

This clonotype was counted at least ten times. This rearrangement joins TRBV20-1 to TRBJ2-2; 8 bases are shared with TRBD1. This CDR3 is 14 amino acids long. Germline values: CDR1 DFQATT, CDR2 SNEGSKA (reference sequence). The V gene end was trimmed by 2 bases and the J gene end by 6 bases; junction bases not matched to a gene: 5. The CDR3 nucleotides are TGCAGTGCTAGAAGGCAGGGGGCTTCCGGGGAGCTGTTTTTT. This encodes CSARRQGASGELFF.

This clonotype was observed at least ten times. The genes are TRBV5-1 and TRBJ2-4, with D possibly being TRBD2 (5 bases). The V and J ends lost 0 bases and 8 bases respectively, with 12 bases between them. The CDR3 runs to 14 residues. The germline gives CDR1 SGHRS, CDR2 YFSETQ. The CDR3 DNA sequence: TGCGCCAGCAGCTTGGAAGCGGCAAAATACATTCAGTACTTC. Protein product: CASSLEAAKYIQYF. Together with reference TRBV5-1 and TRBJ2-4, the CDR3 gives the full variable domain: KAGVTQTPRYLIKTRGQQVTLSCSPISGHRSVSWYQQTPGQGLQFLFEYFSETQRNKGNFPGRFSGRQFSNSRSEMNVSTLELGDSALYLCASSLEAAKYIQYFGAGTRLSVL.

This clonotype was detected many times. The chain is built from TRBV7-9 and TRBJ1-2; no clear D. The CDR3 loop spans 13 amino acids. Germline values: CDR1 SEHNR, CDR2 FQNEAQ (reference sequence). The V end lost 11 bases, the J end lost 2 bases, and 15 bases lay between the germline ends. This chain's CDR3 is CAYLTAANYGYTF. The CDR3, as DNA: TGTGCCTATCTAACCGCAGCCAACTATGGCTACACCTTC.

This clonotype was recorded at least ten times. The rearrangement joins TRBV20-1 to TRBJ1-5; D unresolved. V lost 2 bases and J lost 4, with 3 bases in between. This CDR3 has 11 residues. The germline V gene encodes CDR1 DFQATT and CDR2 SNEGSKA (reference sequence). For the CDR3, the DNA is TGCAGTGCTAGACTAAATCAGCCCCAGCATTTT. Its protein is CSARLNQPQHF.

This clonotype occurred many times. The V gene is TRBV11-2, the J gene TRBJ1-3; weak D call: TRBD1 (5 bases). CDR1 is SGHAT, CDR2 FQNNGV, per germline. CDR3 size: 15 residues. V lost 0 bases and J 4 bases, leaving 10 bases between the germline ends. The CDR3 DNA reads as TGTGCCAGCAGCTTAGAACCCGGGACCGGAAACACCATATATTTT. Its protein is CASSLEPGTGNTIYF.

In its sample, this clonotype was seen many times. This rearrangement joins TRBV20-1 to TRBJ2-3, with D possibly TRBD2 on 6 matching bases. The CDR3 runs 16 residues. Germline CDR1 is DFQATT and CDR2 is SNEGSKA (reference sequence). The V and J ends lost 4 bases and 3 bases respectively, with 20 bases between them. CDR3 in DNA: TGCAGTGCTACCGGAGTTTTAGCGGCGGATACAGATACGCAGTATTTT. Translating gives CSATGVLAADTDTQYF.

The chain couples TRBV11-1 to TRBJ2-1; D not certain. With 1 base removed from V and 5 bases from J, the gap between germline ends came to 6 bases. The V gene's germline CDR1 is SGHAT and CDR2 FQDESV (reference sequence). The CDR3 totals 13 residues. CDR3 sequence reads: CASSLGLDNEQFF. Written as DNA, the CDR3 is TGTGCCAGCAGCTTAGGGCTAGACAATGAGCAGTTCTTC.

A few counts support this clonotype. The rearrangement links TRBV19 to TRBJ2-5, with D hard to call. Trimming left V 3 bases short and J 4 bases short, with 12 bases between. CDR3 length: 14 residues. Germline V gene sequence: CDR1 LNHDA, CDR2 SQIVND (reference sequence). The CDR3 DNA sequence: TGTGCCAGTAGTATTGGGCCAGCATCAGAGACCCAGTACTTC. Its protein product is CASSIGPASETQYF.

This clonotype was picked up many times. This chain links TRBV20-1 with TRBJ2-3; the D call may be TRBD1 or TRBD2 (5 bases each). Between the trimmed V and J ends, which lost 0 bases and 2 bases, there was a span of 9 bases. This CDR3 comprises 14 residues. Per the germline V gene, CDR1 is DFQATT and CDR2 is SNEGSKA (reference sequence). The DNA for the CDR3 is TGCAGTGCTAGAGAGCCGGGGACCACAGATACGCAGTATTTT. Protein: CSAREPGTTDTQYF.

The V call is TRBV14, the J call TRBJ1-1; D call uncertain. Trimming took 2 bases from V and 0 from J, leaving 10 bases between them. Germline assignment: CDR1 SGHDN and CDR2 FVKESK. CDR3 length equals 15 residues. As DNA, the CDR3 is TGTGCCAGCAGCCAAATACAGAATATGAACACTGAAGCTTTCTTT. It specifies CASSQIQNMNTEAFF.

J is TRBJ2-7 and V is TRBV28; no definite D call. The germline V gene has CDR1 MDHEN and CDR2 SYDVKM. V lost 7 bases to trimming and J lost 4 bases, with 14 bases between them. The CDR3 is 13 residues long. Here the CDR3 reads CASTTTLKYEQYF. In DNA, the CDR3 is TGTGCCAGCACCACTACACTTAAATACGAGCAGTACTTC.

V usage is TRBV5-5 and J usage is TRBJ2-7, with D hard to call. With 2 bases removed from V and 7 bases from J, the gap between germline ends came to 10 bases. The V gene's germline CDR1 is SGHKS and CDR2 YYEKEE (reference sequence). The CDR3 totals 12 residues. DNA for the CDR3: TGTGCCAGCAGCTTTACGGCTCGGGAGCAGTACTTC. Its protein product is CASSFTAREQYF.

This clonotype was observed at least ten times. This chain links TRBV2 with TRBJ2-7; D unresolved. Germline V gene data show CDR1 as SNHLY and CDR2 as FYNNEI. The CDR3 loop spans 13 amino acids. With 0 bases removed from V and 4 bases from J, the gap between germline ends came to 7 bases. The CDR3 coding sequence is TGTGCCAGCAGTGAAGCGCTGGGATACGAGCAGTACTTC. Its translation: CASSEALGYEQYF.

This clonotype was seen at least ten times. The CDR3 nucleotides are TGTGCCAGCAGCGTCCCGGACAGGGCGGGGGGTGAGCAGTTCTTC. This gives the protein CASSVPDRAGGEQFF. This sequence joins TRBV9 and TRBJ2-1; perhaps D is TRBD1 or TRBD2 (8 bases each). V lost 2 bases and J 9 bases, leaving 18 bases between the germline ends. Germline CDR1 and CDR2: SGDLS and YYNGEE. This CDR3 comprises 15 residues.

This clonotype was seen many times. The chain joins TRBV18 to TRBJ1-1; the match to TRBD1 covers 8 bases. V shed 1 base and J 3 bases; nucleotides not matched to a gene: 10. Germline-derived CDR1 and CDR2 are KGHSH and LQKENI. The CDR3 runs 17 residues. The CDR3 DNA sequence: TGTGCCAGCTCACCACTGCAGGGACAGGCGGGAGACACTGAAGCTTTCTTT. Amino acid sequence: CASSPLQGQAGDTEAFF.

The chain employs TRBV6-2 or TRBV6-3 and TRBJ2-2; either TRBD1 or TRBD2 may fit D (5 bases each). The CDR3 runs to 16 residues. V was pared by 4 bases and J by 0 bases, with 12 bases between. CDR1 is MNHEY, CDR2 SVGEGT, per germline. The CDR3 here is CASSWGKGPNTGELFF. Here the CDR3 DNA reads TGTGCCAGCAGTTGGGGGAAGGGGCCGAACACCGGGGAGCTGTTTTTT.

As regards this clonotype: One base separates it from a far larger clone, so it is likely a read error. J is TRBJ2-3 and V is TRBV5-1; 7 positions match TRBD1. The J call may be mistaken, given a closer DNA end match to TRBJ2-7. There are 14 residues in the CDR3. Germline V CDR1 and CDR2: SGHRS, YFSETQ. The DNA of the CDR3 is TGCGCCAGCAGCTTGGCCCAGGGGGTCGATGAGCAGTACTTC. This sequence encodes CASSLAQGVDEQYF.